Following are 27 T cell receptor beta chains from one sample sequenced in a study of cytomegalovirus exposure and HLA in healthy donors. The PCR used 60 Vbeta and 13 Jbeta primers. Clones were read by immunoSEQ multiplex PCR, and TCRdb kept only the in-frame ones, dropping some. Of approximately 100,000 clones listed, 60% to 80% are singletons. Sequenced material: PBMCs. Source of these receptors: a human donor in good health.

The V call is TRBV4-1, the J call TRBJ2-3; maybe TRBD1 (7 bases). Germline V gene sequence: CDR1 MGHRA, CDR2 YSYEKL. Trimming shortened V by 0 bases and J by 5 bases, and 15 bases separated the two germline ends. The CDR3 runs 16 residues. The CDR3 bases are TGCGCCAGCAGCCAAGATCGGTCAGGGGGGAGAGATACGCAGTATTTT. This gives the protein CASSQDRSGGRDTQYF.

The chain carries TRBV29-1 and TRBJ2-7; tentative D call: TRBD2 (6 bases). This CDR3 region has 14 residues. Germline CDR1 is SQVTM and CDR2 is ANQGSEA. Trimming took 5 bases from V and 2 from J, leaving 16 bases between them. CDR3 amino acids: CSVRAGGVTYEQYF. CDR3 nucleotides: TGCAGCGTTCGGGCCGGAGGGGTTACCTACGAGCAGTACTTC.

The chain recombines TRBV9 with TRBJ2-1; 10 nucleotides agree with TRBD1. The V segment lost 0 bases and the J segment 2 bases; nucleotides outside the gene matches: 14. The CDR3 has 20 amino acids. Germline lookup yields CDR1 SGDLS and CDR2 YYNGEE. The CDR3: CASSVGGGGQGRMAYNEQFF. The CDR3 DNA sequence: TGTGCCAGCAGCGTAGGGGGAGGGGGACAGGGGAGGATGGCCTACAATGAGCAGTTCTTC. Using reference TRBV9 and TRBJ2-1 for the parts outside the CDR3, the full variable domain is DSGVTQTPKHLITATGQRVTLRCSPRSGDLSVYWYQQSLDQGLQFLIQYYNGEERAKGNILERFSAQQFPDLHSELNLSSLELGDSALYFCASSVGGGGQGRMAYNEQFFGPGTRLTVL.

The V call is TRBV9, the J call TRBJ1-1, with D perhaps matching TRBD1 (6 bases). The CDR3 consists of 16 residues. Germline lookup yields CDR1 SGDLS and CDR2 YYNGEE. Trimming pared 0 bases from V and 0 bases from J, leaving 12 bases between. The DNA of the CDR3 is TGTGCCAGCAGCGTAGGGGGTGCAGGGGTGAACACTGAAGCTTTCTTT. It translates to CASSVGGAGVNTEAFF.

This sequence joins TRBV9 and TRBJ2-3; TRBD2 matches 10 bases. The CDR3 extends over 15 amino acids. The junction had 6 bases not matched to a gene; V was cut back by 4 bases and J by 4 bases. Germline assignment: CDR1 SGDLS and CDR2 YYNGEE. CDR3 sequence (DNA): TGTGCCAGCAGCCCAGCGGGGGGGCAGGCAGATACGCAGTATTTT. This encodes CASSPAGGQADTQYF.

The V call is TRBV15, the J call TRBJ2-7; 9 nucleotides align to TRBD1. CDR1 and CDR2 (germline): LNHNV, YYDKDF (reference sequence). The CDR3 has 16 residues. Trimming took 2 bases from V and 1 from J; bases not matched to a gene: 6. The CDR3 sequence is CATSRIPGQGSYEQYF. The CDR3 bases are TGTGCCACCAGCAGAATCCCGGGACAGGGATCCTACGAGCAGTACTTC.

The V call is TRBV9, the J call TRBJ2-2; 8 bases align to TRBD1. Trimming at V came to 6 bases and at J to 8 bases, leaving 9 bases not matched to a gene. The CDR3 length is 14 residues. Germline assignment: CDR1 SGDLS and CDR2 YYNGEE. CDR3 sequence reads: CASKPGQGLGELFF. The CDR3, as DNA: TGTGCCAGCAAACCCGGACAGGGCCTAGGGGAGCTGTTTTTT.

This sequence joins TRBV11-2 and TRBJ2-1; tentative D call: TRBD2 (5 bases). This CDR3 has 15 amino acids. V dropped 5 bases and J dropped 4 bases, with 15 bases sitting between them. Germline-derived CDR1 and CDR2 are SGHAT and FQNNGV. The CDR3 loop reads CASSLERTVYNEQFF. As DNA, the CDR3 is TGTGCCAGCAGCCTTGAGCGGACCGTGTACAATGAGCAGTTCTTC.

This CDR3 is CASSPKTGIQETQYF. The CDR3 DNA follows: TGTGCCAGCAGCCCAAAGACGGGGATCCAAGAGACCCAGTACTTC. The chain recombines TRBV7-9 with TRBJ2-5; tentative D call: TRBD2 (5 bases). The CDR3 consists of 15 residues. The V and J ends lost 5 bases and 1 base respectively, with 14 bases between them. Germline CDR1 is SEHNR and CDR2 is FQNEAQ (reference sequence).

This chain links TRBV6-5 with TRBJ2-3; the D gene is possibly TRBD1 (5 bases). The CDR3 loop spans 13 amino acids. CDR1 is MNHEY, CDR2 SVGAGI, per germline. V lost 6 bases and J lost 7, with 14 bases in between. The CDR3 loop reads CASSHDSPNTQYF. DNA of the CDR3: TGTGCCAGCAGCCACGACAGCCCCAATACGCAGTATTTT.

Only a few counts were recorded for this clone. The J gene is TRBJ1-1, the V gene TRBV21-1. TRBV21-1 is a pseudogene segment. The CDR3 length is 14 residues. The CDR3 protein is CASSKAGINTEAFF. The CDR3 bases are TGTGCCAGCAGCAAGGCGGGAATCAACACTGAAGCTTTCTTT.

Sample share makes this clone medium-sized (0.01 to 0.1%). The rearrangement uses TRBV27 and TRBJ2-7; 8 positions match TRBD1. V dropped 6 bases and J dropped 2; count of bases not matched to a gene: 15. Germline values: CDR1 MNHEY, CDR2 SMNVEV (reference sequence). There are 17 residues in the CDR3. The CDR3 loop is CASSPTGEGVIPYEQYF. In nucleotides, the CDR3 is TGTGCCAGCAGCCCGACAGGGGAAGGAGTGATTCCCTACGAGCAGTACTTC.

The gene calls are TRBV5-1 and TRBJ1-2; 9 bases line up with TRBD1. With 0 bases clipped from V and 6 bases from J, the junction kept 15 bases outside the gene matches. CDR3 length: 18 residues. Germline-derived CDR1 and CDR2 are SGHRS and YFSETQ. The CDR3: CASSLEASPGQGGNGYTF. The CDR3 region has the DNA TGCGCCAGCAGCTTGGAAGCCTCTCCGGGACAGGGAGGTAATGGCTACACCTTC.

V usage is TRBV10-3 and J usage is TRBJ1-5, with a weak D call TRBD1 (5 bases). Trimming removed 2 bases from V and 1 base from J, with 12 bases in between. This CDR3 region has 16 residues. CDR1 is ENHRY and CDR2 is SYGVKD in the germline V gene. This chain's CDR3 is CAISEEGLVSNQPQHF. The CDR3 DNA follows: TGTGCCATCAGTGAGGAGGGACTGGTGAGCAATCAGCCCCAGCATTTT.

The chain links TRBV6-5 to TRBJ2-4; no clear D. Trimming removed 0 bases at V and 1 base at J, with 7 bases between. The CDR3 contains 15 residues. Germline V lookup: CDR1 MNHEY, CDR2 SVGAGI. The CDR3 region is CASSYSRVAKNIQYF. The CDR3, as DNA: TGTGCCAGCAGTTACTCCCGGGTGGCCAAAAACATTCAGTACTTC.

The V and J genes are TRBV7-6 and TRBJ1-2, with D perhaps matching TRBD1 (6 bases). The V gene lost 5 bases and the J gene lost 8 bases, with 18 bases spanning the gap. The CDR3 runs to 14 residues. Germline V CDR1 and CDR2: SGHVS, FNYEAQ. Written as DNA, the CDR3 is TGTGCCAGCAGCCCACGGGGAGGGCAGGGGGGCTACACCTTC. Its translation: CASSPRGGQGGYTF.

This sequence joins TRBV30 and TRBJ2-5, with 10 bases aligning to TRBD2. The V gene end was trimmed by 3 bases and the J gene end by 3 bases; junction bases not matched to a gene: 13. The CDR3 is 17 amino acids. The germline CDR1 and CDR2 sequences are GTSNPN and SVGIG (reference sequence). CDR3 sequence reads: CAWSLPSVAGGKETQYF. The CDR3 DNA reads TGTGCCTGGAGCCTACCCTCAGTAGCGGGGGGAAAAGAGACCCAGTACTTC.

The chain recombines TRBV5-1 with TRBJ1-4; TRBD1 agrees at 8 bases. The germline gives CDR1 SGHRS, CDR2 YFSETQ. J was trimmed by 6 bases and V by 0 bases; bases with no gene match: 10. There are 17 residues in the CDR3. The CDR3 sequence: CASSLGRVTGVDEKLFF. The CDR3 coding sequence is TGCGCCAGCAGCTTGGGGCGGGTGACAGGGGTTGATGAAAAACTGTTTTTT. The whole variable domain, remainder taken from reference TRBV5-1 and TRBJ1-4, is KAGVTQTPRYLIKTRGQQVTLSCSPISGHRSVSWYQQTPGQGLQFLFEYFSETQRNKGNFPGRFSGRQFSNSRSEMNVSTLELGDSALYLCASSLGRVTGVDEKLFFGSGTQLSVL.

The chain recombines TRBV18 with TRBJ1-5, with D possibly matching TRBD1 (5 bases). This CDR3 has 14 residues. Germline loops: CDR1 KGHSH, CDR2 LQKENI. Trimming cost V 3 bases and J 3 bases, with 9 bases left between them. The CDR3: CASSPQGSNQPQHF. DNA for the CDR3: TGTGCCAGCTCACCTCAGGGTTCCAATCAGCCCCAGCATTTT.

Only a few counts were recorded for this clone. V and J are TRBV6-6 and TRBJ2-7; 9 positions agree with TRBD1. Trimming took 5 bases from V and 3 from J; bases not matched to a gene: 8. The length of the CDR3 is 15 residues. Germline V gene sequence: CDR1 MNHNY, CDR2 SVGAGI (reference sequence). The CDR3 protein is CASSTQGTGFYEQYF. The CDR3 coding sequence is TGTGCCAGCAGTACCCAAGGGACAGGGTTCTACGAGCAGTACTTC.

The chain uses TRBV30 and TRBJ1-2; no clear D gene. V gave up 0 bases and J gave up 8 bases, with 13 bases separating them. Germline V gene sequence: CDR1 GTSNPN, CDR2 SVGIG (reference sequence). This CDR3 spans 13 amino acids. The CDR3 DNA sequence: TGTGCCTGGAGTGTACAGACAAGTTACGGCTACACCTTC. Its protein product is CAWSVQTSYGYTF.

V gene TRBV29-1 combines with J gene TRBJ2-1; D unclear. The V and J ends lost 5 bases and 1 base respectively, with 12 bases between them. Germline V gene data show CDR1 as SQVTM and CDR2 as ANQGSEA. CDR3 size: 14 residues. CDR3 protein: CSVSLPPSYNEQFF. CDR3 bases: TGCAGCGTTTCCCTACCGCCGTCCTACAATGAGCAGTTCTTC.

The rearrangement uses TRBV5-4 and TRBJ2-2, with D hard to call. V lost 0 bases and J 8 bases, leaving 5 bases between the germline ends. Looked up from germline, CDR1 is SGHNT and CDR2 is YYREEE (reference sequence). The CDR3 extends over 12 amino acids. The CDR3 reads CASSLARGELFF. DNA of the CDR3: TGTGCCAGCAGCTTGGCCCGGGGGGAGCTGTTTTTT. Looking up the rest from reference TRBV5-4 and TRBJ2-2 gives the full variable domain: ETGVTQSPTHLIKTRGQQVTLRCSSQSGHNTVSWYQQALGQGPQFIFQYYREEENGRGNFPPRFSGLQFPNYSSELNVNALELDDSALYLCASSLARGELFFGEGSRLTVL.

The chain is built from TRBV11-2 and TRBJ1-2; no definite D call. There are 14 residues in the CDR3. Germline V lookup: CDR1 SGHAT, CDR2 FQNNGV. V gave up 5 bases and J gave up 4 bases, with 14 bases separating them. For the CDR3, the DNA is TGTGCCAGCAGCCCTGTAGACGCAGGCTATGGCTACACCTTC. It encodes CASSPVDAGYGYTF.

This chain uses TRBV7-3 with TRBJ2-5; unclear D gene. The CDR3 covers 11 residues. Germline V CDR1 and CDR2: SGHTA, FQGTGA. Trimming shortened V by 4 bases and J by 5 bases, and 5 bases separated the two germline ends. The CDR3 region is CASSSGETQYF. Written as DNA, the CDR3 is TGTGCCAGCAGCTCCGGGGAGACCCAGTACTTC.

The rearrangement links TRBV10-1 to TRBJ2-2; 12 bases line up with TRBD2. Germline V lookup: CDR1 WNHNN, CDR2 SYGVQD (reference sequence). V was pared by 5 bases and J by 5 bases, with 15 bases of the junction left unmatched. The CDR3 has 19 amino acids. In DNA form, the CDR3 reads TGCGCCAGCAGTCCGCCGGGACTAGCGGGCCGAGCGGATACCGGGGAGCTGTTTTTT. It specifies CASSPPGLAGRADTGELFF.

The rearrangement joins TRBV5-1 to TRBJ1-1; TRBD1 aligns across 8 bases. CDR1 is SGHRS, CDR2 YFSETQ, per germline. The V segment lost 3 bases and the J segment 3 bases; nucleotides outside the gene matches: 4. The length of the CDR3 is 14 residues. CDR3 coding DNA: TGCGCCAGCAGCTCGGGACAGGACTACACTGAAGCTTTCTTT. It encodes CASSSGQDYTEAFF.